This TCR beta chain was sequenced for a study of blood T cell repertoires in COVID-19. TCRdb keeps only in-frame clones here, not all; method: immunoSEQ multiplex PCR. This table has fewer than 250,000 clones, roughly nine tenths appearing once. The V and J ends lost 0 bases and 9 bases, in that order; junction bases with no gene match: 17. Germline CDR1 is MGHRA and CDR2 is YSYEKL. This CDR3 region has 18 residues. V and J are TRBV4-1 and TRBJ2-1; 7 bases match TRBD1. Sequences were obtained from peripheral blood. The source is a man between 65 and 79 years old with acute or convalescent COVID-19. CDR3 bases: TGCGCCAGCAGCCAAGATCCATCCAGGACAGGAGGATGGGGTGAGCAGTTCTTC. This translates into CASSQDPSRTGGWGEQFF.